This paragraph reports one TCR beta chain. As originally analysed: Reference gene primer amplification in the assay estimated nucleated cell counts. Using immunoSEQ multiplex PCR, the repertoire was profiled, and TCRdb retains in-frame clones only, with some absent. That table is the source of V, J and clone size, and D and trimming were worked out from the DNA. The table shows just over 300,000 clones, with over 85% occurring only once. Trimming took 4 bases from V and 4 from J, leaving 14 bases between them. Per germline, CDR1 SGHAT and CDR2 FQNNGV. This CDR3 is 15 amino acids long. These data are taken from a study of blood T cell repertoires in COVID-19.

V gene TRBV11-2 combines with J gene TRBJ2-1; perhaps TRBD1 as D (7 bases). Sequenced: peripheral blood. The TCR was taken from a woman between 25 and 40 years old with COVID-19, enrolled during active disease. The CDR3 reads CASSSGAGGYNEQFF. CDR3 coding DNA: TGTGCCAGCAGCTCGGGGGCAGGGGGGTACAATGAGCAGTTCTTC.